A single sample is the source of the 30 T cell receptor beta chains below, sequenced in a study of blood T cell repertoires in COVID-19. The method was immunoSEQ multiplex PCR; TCRdb's version includes in-frame clones alone and lacks a portion of them. The sample lists 130,000 or so clones; 80% to 85% were seen once. Material: peripheral blood. The receptors here all came from a man in his fifties or sixties with acute or convalescent COVID-19.

The chain joins TRBV7-9 to TRBJ2-1, with 10 bases fitting TRBD2. CDR3 size: 17 residues. Germline CDR1 and CDR2: SEHNR and FQNEAQ (reference sequence). V shed 1 base, J shed 7 bases, and the junction held 10 bases outside the gene matches. CDR3 coding DNA: TGTGCCAGCAGCTTAGGGTTTAGCGGGAGGACATTGAATGAGCAGTTCTTC. Amino acids: CASSLGFSGRTLNEQFF.

In this sample, this clone turned up a few times. The same CDR3 arises from other DNA sequences in this sample as well. This chain uses TRBV5-1 with TRBJ1-5; TRBD1 matches 11 bases. Trimming removed 5 bases from V and 5 bases from J; junction bases left unmatched: 6. Germline values: CDR1 SGHRS, CDR2 YFSETQ. The CDR3 covers 15 residues. The CDR3 DNA follows: TGCGCCAGCAGTCCCGGGACAGGGGGACATCAGCCCCAGCATTTT. Translating gives CASSPGTGGHQPQHF.

The rearrangement joins TRBV6-5 to TRBJ2-7, with D tentatively TRBD1 (6 bases). The CDR3 consists of 14 residues. Germline V gives CDR1 MNHEY, CDR2 SVGAGI. Trimming took 3 bases from V and 7 from J, leaving 16 bases between them. This CDR3 is CASSYGQGSGEQYF. In DNA form, the CDR3 reads TGTGCCAGCAGTTATGGGCAGGGGTCCGGGGAGCAGTACTTC.

This clone has just one count. The rearrangement joins TRBV29-1 to TRBJ2-1; TRBD1 matches 10 bases. The ends lost 7 bases at V and 8 bases at J; junction bases unmatched: 8. Looked up from germline, CDR1 is SQVTM and CDR2 is ANQGSEA. This CDR3 spans 13 amino acids. The CDR3 bases are TGCAGCGCATCGACAGGGGGCTTGGATGAGCAGTTCTTC. Encoded protein: CSASTGGLDEQFF.

This chain uses TRBV7-9 with TRBJ2-1, with D perhaps matching TRBD2 (7 bases). Germline V CDR1 and CDR2: SEHNR, FQNEAQ (reference sequence). The CDR3 extends over 13 amino acids. The V and J ends lost 11 bases and 6 bases respectively, with 17 bases between them. CDR3 in amino acids: CACGGPEPNEQFF. CDR3 DNA sequence: TGTGCCTGCGGGGGCCCTGAACCCAATGAGCAGTTCTTC.

This clone was recorded only once. The chain has TRBV11-1 and TRBJ2-3; 11 bases map to TRBD2. Unmatched junction bases numbered 5, after V lost 2 bases and J lost 7 bases. Germline CDR1 reads SGHAT; CDR2 reads FQDESV (reference sequence). This CDR3 has 15 amino acids. This CDR3 is CASSLSASGGYTQYF. CDR3 sequence (DNA): TGTGCCAGCAGCTTATCCGCTAGCGGGGGGTATACGCAGTATTTT.

This clone was recorded once. This chain links TRBV7-9 with TRBJ2-3; 10 positions match TRBD2. Germline V gene sequence: CDR1 SEHNR, CDR2 FQNEAQ (reference sequence). CDR3 length: 15 amino acids. Unmatched junction bases numbered 2, after V lost 1 base and J lost 4 bases. CDR3 sequence reads: CASSLGLAGADTQYF. DNA for the CDR3: TGTGCCAGCAGCTTAGGGCTAGCGGGAGCAGATACGCAGTATTTT.

This clone has more than one count but fewer than ten. The chain links TRBV25-1 to TRBJ1-6; TRBD1 agrees at 9 bases. V shed 0 bases and J 7 bases; nucleotides not matched to a gene: 4. The V gene's germline CDR1 is MGHDK and CDR2 SYGVNS. The CDR3 is 16 amino acids. As DNA, the CDR3 is TGTGCCAGCAGTGAATATGGGACAGGGCCGAATTCACCCCTCCACTTT. Protein: CASSEYGTGPNSPLHF.

This chain uses TRBV27 with TRBJ2-1; TRBD1 matches 10 bases. The junction had 3 bases not matched to a gene; V was cut back by 6 bases and J by 7 bases. Germline assignment: CDR1 MNHEY and CDR2 SMNVEV (reference sequence). CDR3 length: 13 residues. The chain's CDR3 is CASRRTGGNEQFF. The CDR3 DNA reads TGTGCCAGCAGGAGGACAGGGGGAAATGAGCAGTTCTTC.

The chain carries TRBV19 and TRBJ2-2; D might be TRBD1 (6 bases). The CDR3 covers 18 residues. V was cut by 6 bases and J by 1 base, with 21 bases left in between. Germline CDR1 and CDR2: LNHDA and SQIVND (reference sequence). The CDR3 reads CASSLGVVGAVNTGELFF. DNA for the CDR3: TGTGCCAGTAGCCTCGGGGTGGTGGGGGCCGTGAACACCGGGGAGCTGTTTTTT.

The chain combines TRBV30 with TRBJ2-7, with 9 positions matching TRBD1. Unmatched junction bases numbered 8, after V lost 4 bases and J lost 7 bases. This CDR3 has 13 amino acids. Germline values: CDR1 GTSNPN, CDR2 SVGIG (reference sequence). The CDR3, as DNA: TGTGCCTGGACAGACAGGGGGATGGGGGAGCAGTACTTC. It translates to CAWTDRGMGEQYF.

The rearrangement joins TRBV5-1 to TRBJ2-7; 7 nucleotides agree with TRBD2. The V and J ends lost 2 bases and 0 bases, in that order; junction bases with no gene match: 5. Germline assignment: CDR1 SGHRS and CDR2 YFSETQ. The CDR3 length is 15 residues. The CDR3 sequence: CASSFPSGSSYEQYF. CDR3 DNA: TGCGCCAGCAGCTTCCCTAGCGGAAGCTCCTACGAGCAGTACTTC.

The chain recombines TRBV19 with TRBJ2-3; possibly TRBD2 for D (6 bases). The CDR3 covers 13 residues. V was cut by 0 bases and J by 10 bases, with 11 bases left in between. CDR1 is LNHDA and CDR2 is SQIVND in the germline V gene (reference sequence). CDR3 residues: CASSIDLEGSQYF. CDR3 in DNA: TGTGCCAGTAGTATAGACCTGGAGGGATCGCAGTATTTT.

The chain employs TRBV30 and TRBJ1-2; no clear D. There are 13 residues in the CDR3. Germline CDR1 and CDR2: GTSNPN and SVGIG (reference sequence). Trimming shortened V by 1 base and J by 0 bases, and 6 bases separated the two germline ends. CDR3 sequence reads: CAWSELSNYGYTF. As DNA, the CDR3 is TGTGCCTGGAGTGAGCTTTCTAACTATGGCTACACCTTC.

The chain couples TRBV27 to TRBJ2-7; 11 nucleotides align to TRBD1. V shed 4 bases and J 0 bases; nucleotides not matched to a gene: 5. The CDR3 sequence is 16 residues long. In germline, CDR1 is MNHEY, CDR2 SMNVEV (reference sequence). The CDR3 protein is CASSWTGGAGSYEQYF. The CDR3 DNA reads as TGTGCCAGCAGTTGGACAGGGGGCGCCGGCTCCTACGAGCAGTACTTC.

V gene TRBV27 combines with J gene TRBJ2-3, with TRBD2 matching 12 bases. The V segment lost 7 bases and the J segment 6 bases; nucleotides outside the gene matches: 14. Germline V lookup: CDR1 MNHEY, CDR2 SMNVEV (reference sequence). The CDR3 contains 17 residues. The DNA of the CDR3 is TGTGCCAGCATGCGAACTAGCGGGGGGAGTCTCACGGATACGCAGTATTTT. Translating gives CASMRTSGGSLTDTQYF.

This clone was recorded only once. The chain recombines TRBV6-2 or TRBV6-3 with TRBJ1-3, with D perhaps TRBD1 (5 bases). The CDR3 loop spans 17 amino acids. The V gene lost 1 base and the J gene lost 4 bases, with 17 bases spanning the gap. Germline CDR1 is MNHEY and CDR2 is SVGEGT. CDR3 sequence: CASSYYLTEKRGNTIYF. Written as DNA, the CDR3 is TGTGCCAGCAGTTACTATTTGACAGAAAAAAGAGGAAACACCATATATTTT.

The gene calls are TRBV19 and TRBJ1-2; no clear D. CDR1 is LNHDA and CDR2 is SQIVND in the germline V gene (reference sequence). The CDR3 sequence is 13 residues long. V lost 3 bases and J lost 1, with 6 bases in between. This CDR3 reads CASSMGSNYGYTF. Here the CDR3 DNA reads TGTGCCAGTAGTATGGGCAGTAACTATGGCTACACCTTC.

J is TRBJ2-7 and V is TRBV29-1; a weak D match, TRBD1 (6 bases). The ends were cut back, 7 bases at V and 3 bases at J, with 19 bases in the middle. This CDR3 has 14 amino acids. In germline, CDR1 is SQVTM, CDR2 ANQGSEA. The DNA of the CDR3 is TGCAGCGGGGACACCTTAAGAGGTTGCTACGAGCAGTACTTC. This encodes CSGDTLRGCYEQYF.

This clone was seen once. The V gene is TRBV5-1, the J gene TRBJ1-2; 8 bases line up with TRBD1. Trimming took 4 bases from V and 8 from J; bases not matched to a gene: 4. CDR1 is SGHRS and CDR2 is YFSETQ in the germline V gene. The CDR3 consists of 12 residues. In nucleotides, the CDR3 is TGCGCCAGCAGCGGACAGGGAAGAGGCTACACCTTC. This sequence encodes CASSGQGRGYTF.

V and J are TRBV5-1 and TRBJ2-5; 16 positions match TRBD2. This CDR3 has 17 residues. After removal of 3 bases from V and 1 base from J, the junction contained 3 bases not matched to a gene. Germline-derived CDR1 and CDR2 are SGHRS and YFSETQ. Written as DNA, the CDR3 is TGCGCCAGCAGCTCGGGACTAGCGGGAGGGTTCCAAGAGACCCAGTACTTC. Translation gives CASSSGLAGGFQETQYF.

The gene calls are TRBV28 and TRBJ1-2; 9 bases match TRBD1. Germline CDR1 and CDR2: MDHEN and SYDVKM. CDR3 length: 15 amino acids. The V segment lost 5 bases and the J segment 2 bases; nucleotides outside the gene matches: 6. The CDR3 nucleotides are TGTGCCAGCAGTCCTTGGACAGGGGCAAACTATGGCTACACCTTC. Its translation is CASSPWTGANYGYTF.

The V and J genes are TRBV19 and TRBJ1-5; a possible D gene is TRBD1 (6 bases). The CDR3 runs 15 residues. Germline assignment: CDR1 LNHDA and CDR2 SQIVND (reference sequence). The V and J ends lost 5 bases and 6 bases respectively, with 17 bases between them. The CDR3 spells CASSAIQGMVQPQHF. In DNA, the CDR3 is TGTGCCAGTAGTGCAATACAGGGAATGGTTCAGCCCCAGCATTTT. Based on the CDR3 plus reference TRBV19 and TRBJ1-5, the full variable domain is DGGITQSPKYLFRKEGQNVTLSCEQNLNHDAMYWYRQDPGQGLRLIYYSQIVNDFQKGDIAEGYSVSREKKESFPLTVTSAQKNPTAFYLCASSAIQGMVQPQHFGDGTRLSIL.

The V and J genes are TRBV28 and TRBJ1-6; 7 bases are shared with TRBD1. From germline, CDR1 is MDHEN and CDR2 SYDVKM. The CDR3 has 14 amino acids. The V segment lost 5 bases and the J segment 10 bases; nucleotides outside the gene matches: 8. The CDR3 here is CASSQRTGLSPLHF. The DNA of the CDR3 is TGTGCCAGCAGTCAAAGGACAGGACTCTCACCCCTCCACTTT.

The chain uses TRBV19 and TRBJ1-5; D may be TRBD1 (5 bases). V lost 7 bases and J 5 bases, leaving 12 bases between the germline ends. Germline loops: CDR1 LNHDA, CDR2 SQIVND (reference sequence). There are 13 residues in the CDR3. CDR3 in amino acids: CASNVGAHQPQHF. The CDR3 DNA is TGTGCCAGTAATGTTGGGGCTCATCAGCCCCAGCATTTT.

This chain joins TRBV7-2 and TRBJ1-2; D is ambiguous. This CDR3 is built from 13 residues. V was cut by 8 bases and J by 2 bases, with 12 bases left in between. Germline values: CDR1 SGHTA, CDR2 FQGNSA. In nucleotides, the CDR3 is TGTGCCAGCTCGCTCGGGGTCAACTATGGCTACACCTTC. As protein: CASSLGVNYGYTF.

The J gene is TRBJ2-7, the V gene TRBV3-1 (or the pseudogene TRBV3-2); 8 bases map to TRBD1. V was clipped by 1 base and J by 2 bases; unmatched bases: 1. Per the germline V gene, CDR1 is LGHDT and CDR2 is YNNKEL (reference sequence). The CDR3 spans 14 residues. The CDR3 nucleotides read TGTGCCAGCAGCCAAGGGACAGGGCCCTACGAGCAGTACTTC. As protein: CASSQGTGPYEQYF.

The chain links TRBV2 to TRBJ2-7, with TRBD1 identical over 10 bases. Unmatched junction bases numbered 4, after V lost 3 bases and J lost 5 bases. The CDR3 sequence is 14 residues long. Germline values: CDR1 SNHLY, CDR2 FYNNEI. CDR3 DNA sequence: TGTGCCAGCAGTGATTCAGGACAGGGGGACGAGCAGTACTTC. Translating gives CASSDSGQGDEQYF.

The rearrangement joins TRBV6-5 to TRBJ1-5, with TRBD1 matching over 8 bases. Germline lookup yields CDR1 MNHEY and CDR2 SVGAGI. This CDR3 is built from 13 residues. The ends lost 6 bases at V and 5 bases at J; junction bases unmatched: 3. CDR3 nucleotides: TGTGCCAGCAGGAAACAGGGGGATCAGCCCCAGCATTTT. The encoded protein is CASRKQGDQPQHF.

The genes are TRBV28 and TRBJ2-1; TRBD2 is a possible D gene (5 bases). The V end lost 5 bases, the J end lost 4 bases, and 6 bases lay between the germline ends. Looked up from germline, CDR1 is MDHEN and CDR2 is SYDVKM. The length of the CDR3 is 12 residues. CDR3 coding DNA: TGTGCCAGCAGTAGAGGGTACAATGAGCAGTTCTTC. As protein: CASSRGYNEQFF.